This T cell receptor beta chain was obtained from a study of beta chain features in type 1 diabetes. Study context: There was similarity between patients and healthy donors in age, gender and cell yields. Sorted cells examined across all samples numbered 107,917,701. Study-wide points: For patients and controls alike, PCR might favor shorter templates to the same degree. In all four CD4+ subsets, TCRB CDR3 length was significantly, moderately reduced in type 1 diabetes.

The CDR3 loop spans 15 amino acids. V gave up 4 bases and J gave up 0 bases, with 10 bases separating them. Germline loops: CDR1 KGHSH, CDR2 LQKENI. Expressed TCRB transcripts were sequenced because the isolated RNA had all been reverse transcribed beforehand. Produced via immunoSEQ multiplex PCR; TCRdb's table is partial and in-frame only. The data show 300,000 to 400,000 clones, with roughly 8.8% seen just once and 0.9% to 1.1% held by the top ten. Only one heparinised blood draw was taken per donor, and its volume averaged approximately 0.11 L. This clone was counted between two and nine times. Its antigen remains unidentified.

The TCR was taken from a young man with type 1 diabetes. This chain connects TRBV18 to TRBJ1-3; D unclear. Sample: central memory CD4+ T cells from blood. In nucleotides, the CDR3 is TGTGCCAGCTCACAAGACCGACCCTCTGGAAACACCATATATTTT. This encodes CASSQDRPSGNTIYF. The variable domain in full, completed from reference TRBV18 and TRBJ1-3, reads NAGVMQNPRHLVRRRGQEARLRCSPMKGHSHVYWYRQLPEEGLKFMVYLQKENIIDESGMPKERFSAEFPKEGPSILRIQQVVRGDSAAYFCASSQDRPSGNTIYFGEGSWLTVV.